This T cell receptor beta chain was recovered during a study of shared clonotypes between healthy human individuals. About the research overall: Three CD4 naive, three CD4 memory, two CD8 naive and one CD8 memory plate were used per donor.

Generated by immunoSEQ multiplex PCR, the TCRdb table keeps only in-frame clones and is missing some. In the table there are 2 million to 2.5 million clones, approximately 96% of which are singletons. General study results and limits: Sorted-subset sequencing, rarefaction showed, was incomplete despite large depth. Around 5.3% of naive CD4 clonotypes were shared across a handful of donors.

V dropped 1 base and J dropped 3 bases, with 15 bases sitting between them. Germline CDR1 and CDR2: SEHNR and FQNEAQ (reference sequence). This CDR3 comprises 16 residues. Concerning this clone: Antigen unknown.

This sequence joins TRBV7-9 and TRBJ1-2; TRBD1 is a possible D gene (6 bases). The source material was naive CD4+ T cells sorted from blood. The sample's subset: CD45RA+ positively selected. This TCR was recovered from a man between 18 and 35 years old in good health. The CDR3 region is CASSLGQAGTYYGYTF. CDR3 in DNA: TGTGCCAGCAGCTTAGGACAGGCGGGGACATACTATGGCTACACCTTC.